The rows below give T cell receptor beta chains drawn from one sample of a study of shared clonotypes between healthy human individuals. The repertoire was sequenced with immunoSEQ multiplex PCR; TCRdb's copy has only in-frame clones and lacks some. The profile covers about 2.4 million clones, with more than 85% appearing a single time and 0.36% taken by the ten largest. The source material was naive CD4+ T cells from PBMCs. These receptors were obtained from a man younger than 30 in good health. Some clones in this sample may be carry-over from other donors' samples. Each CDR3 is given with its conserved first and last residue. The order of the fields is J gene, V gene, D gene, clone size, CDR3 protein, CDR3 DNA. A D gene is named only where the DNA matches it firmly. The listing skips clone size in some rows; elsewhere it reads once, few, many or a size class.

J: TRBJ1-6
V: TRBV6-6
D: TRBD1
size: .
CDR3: CASRRQGAPLHF
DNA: TGTGCCAGCAGGAGACAGGGGGCACCCCTCCACTTT

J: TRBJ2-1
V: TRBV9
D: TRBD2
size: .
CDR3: CASSAQEGGRSYNEQFF
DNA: TGTGCCAGCAGCGCACAAGAGGGCGGGAGGTCCTACAATGAGCAGTTCTTC

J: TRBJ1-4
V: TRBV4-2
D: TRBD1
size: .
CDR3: CASSQGGTGQNEKLFF
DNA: TGTGCCAGCAGCCAAGGTGGGACAGGGCAAAATGAAAAACTGTTTTTT

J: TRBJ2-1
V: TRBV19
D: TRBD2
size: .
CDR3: CASSSNLAGVRWNEQFF
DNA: TGTGCCAGTAGTAGCAATTTAGCGGGAGTACGGTGGAATGAGCAGTTCTTC

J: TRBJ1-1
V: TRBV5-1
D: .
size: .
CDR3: CASSLFDTRNTEAFF
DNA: TGCGCCAGCAGCTTGTTCGACACGCGGAACACTGAAGCTTTCTTT

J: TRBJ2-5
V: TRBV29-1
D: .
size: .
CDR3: CSVRPNGETQYF
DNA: TGCAGCGTTAGACCGAATGGGGAGACCCAGTACTTC

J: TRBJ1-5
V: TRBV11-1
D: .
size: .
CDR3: CASRFQGQSNQPQHF
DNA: TGTGCCAGCAGATTCCAGGGGCAGAGCAATCAGCCCCAGCATTTT

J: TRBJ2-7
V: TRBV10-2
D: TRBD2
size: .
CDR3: CASSDASGRFYEQYF
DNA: TGCGCCAGCAGTGATGCTAGCGGGAGGTTCTACGAGCAGTACTTC

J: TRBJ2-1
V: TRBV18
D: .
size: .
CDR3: CASSPPAPAKQFF
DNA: TGTGCCAGCTCACCACCGGCACCCGCAAAGCAGTTCTTC

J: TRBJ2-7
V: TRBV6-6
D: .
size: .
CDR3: CASSLDGPGEQYF
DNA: TGTGCCAGCAGTTTGGATGGCCCCGGGGAGCAGTACTTC

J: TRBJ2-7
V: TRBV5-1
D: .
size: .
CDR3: CASRSDPRTELSYEQYF
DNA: TGCGCCAGCAGATCAGACCCTCGGACGGAGCTTTCCTACGAGCAGTACTTC

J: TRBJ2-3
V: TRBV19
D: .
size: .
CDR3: CASSRANTQYF
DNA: TGTGCCAGTTCCAGGGCGAATACGCAGTATTTT

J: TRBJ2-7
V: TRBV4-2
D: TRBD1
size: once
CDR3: CASSQRTGGGYEQYF
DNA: TGTGCCAGCAGCCAAAGGACAGGGGGCGGCTACGAGCAGTACTTC

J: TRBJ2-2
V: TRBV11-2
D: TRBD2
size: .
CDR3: CASSFTFAGANTGELFF
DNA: TGTGCCAGCAGCTTTACCTTCGCGGGGGCGAACACCGGGGAGCTGTTTTTT

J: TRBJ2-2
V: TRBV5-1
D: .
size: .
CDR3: CASRPPDTGELFF
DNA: TGCGCCAGCAGGCCCCCAGACACCGGGGAGCTGTTTTTT

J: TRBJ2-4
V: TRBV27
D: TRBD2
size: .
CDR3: CASSLSWEGAKNIQYF
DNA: TGTGCCAGCAGTTTATCGTGGGAGGGAGCCAAAAACATTCAGTACTTC

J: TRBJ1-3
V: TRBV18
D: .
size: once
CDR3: CASSPGFASLALGDTIYF
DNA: TGTGCCAGCTCACCAGGTTTCGCCAGCCTCGCCTTAGGGGACACCATATATTTT

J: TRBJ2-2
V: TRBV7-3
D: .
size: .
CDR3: CASSLQGPSNTGELFF
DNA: TGTGCCAGCAGCTTACAGGGGCCCTCGAACACCGGGGAGCTGTTTTTT

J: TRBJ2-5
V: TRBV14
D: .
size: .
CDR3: CASGERGATWGETQYF
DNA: TGTGCCAGCGGAGAAAGGGGTGCCACCTGGGGGGAGACCCAGTACTTC

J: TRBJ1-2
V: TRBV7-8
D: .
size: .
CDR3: CASTLGTPPNNGYTF
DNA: TGTGCCAGCACCCTGGGTACGCCCCCGAATAATGGCTACACCTTC

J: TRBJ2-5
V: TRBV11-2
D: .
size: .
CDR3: CASSYRETQYF
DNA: TGTGCCAGCAGCTATCGGGAGACCCAGTACTTC

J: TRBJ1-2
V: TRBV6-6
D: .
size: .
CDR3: CASSYSAGSPYGYTF
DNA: TGTGCCAGCAGTTACTCGGCCGGGAGCCCCTATGGCTACACCTTC

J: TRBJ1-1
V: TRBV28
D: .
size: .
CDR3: CASSSRRGVGTTEAFF
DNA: TGTGCCAGCAGCTCACGACGAGGGGTAGGGACCACTGAAGCTTTCTTT

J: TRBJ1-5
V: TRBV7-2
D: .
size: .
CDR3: CASSLFRDYSNQPQHF
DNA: TGTGCCAGCAGCTTATTTAGGGATTATAGCAATCAGCCCCAGCATTTT

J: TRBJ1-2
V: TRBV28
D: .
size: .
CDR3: CASSFGGALWYGYTF
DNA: TGTGCCAGCAGTTTCGGGGGGGCGCTCTGGTATGGCTACACCTTC

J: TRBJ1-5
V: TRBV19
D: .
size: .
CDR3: CASSIMPSGNQQPQHF
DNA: TGTGCCAGTAGTATTATGCCTTCGGGGAACCAACAGCCCCAGCATTTT

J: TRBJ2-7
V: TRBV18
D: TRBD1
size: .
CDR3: CASSPRDRVSYEQYF
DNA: TGTGCCAGCTCACCCCGGGACAGGGTTTCCTACGAGCAGTACTTC

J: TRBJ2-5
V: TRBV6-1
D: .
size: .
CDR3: CASSELRRGETQYF
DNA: TGTGCCAGCAGTGAACTCCGAAGGGGAGAGACCCAGTACTTC

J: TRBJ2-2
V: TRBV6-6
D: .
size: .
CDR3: CASSSPWPGELFF
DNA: TGTGCCAGCAGTTCCCCCTGGCCCGGGGAGCTGTTTTTT

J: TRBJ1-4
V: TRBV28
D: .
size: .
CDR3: CASSMGTTNEKLFF
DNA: TGTGCCAGCAGTATGGGGACAACTAATGAAAAACTGTTTTTT

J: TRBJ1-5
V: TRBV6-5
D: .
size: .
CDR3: CASSSGQSNQPQHF
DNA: TGTGCCAGCAGCTCCGGACAGAGCAATCAGCCCCAGCATTTT

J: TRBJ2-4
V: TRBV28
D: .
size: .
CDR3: CASSRGGGPLAKNIQYF
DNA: TGTGCCAGCAGTAGGGGCGGCGGCCCCCTAGCCAAAAACATTCAGTACTTC

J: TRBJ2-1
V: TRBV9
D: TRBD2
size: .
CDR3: CASSPRPPGGTNNEQFF
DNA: TGTGCCAGCAGCCCTAGGCCACCGGGAGGGACAAACAATGAGCAGTTCTTC

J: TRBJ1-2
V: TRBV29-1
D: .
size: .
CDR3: CSVEESPQSGGGTF
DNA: TGCAGCGTTGAAGAATCCCCTCAGTCGGGCGGGGGCACCTTC

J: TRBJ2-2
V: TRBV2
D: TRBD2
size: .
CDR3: CASRRLAGSAGELFF
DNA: TGTGCCAGCAGACGACTAGCGGGTAGTGCCGGGGAGCTGTTTTTT

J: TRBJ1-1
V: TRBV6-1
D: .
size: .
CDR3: CASSEMGGSAEAFF
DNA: TGTGCCAGCAGTGAGATGGGGGGTTCGGCTGAAGCTTTCTTT

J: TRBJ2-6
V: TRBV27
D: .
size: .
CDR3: CASIFRPNSGVLTF
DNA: TGTGCCAGCATCTTCCGGCCAAATTCGGGAGTCCTGACTTTC

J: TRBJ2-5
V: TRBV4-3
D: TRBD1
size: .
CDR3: CASSLNPRQGYKETQYF
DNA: TGCGCCAGCAGCCTAAACCCTCGACAGGGATATAAAGAGACCCAGTACTTC

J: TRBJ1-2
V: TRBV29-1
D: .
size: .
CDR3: CSVGGVVNYGYTF
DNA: TGCAGCGTCGGAGGGGTAGTCAACTATGGCTACACCTTC

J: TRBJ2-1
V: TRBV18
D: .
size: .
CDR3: CASSGLKLGSYNEQFF
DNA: TGTGCCAGCTCAGGTCTTAAGTTGGGCTCCTACAATGAGCAGTTCTTC

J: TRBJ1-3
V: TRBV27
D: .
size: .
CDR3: CASSLEYSGNTIYF
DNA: TGTGCCAGCAGTTTAGAATACTCTGGAAACACCATATATTTT

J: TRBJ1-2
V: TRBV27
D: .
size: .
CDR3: CASSLSRGGNYGYTF
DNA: TGTGCCAGCAGTTTAAGCAGGGGTGGTAACTATGGCTACACCTTC

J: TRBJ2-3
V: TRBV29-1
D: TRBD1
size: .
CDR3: CSGEPGGLDTQYF
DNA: TGCAGCGGAGAACCAGGGGGTCTGGATACGCAGTATTTT